This T cell receptor beta chain was recovered during a study of T cell responses to AZD1222 COVID-19 vaccine (dated by TCRdb to about 2021). About the study as a whole: Because spike-specific TCR depth and breadth did not differ between the two schedules, AZD1222 recipients who got a second dose at roughly 4 weeks were pooled with those who got a second dose at roughly 12 weeks. TCR sequencing was performed for some 250 trial participants, of whom around 200 were given two doses of AZD1222 and around 25 were given two doses of MenACWY control vaccine. Trial participants were enrolled by age into 18-55, 56-69 and 70-plus year subgroups, with roughly 150, 30 and 60 TCR-sequenced participants respectively.

This clone was seen once. Its cognate antigen has yet to be identified. The sample holds no much larger clone one base away, and base qualities are not on file. The CDR3 covers 15 residues, taking in both the cysteine and the phenylalanine. Of the read, only the CDR3 DNA is kept; its 45 bases are in frame from base 1. As encoded in the germline V gene, CDR1 is SGHVS while CDR2 is FQNEAQ. Trimming leaves V shorter by 6 bases and J shorter by 8 bases, with the junction holding 11 bases beyond the gene matches. The CDR3 regions of human TCRbeta chains were subjected to immunosequencing. In the original analysis: TCRs in the repertoires were matched against a reference library of SARS-CoV-2-specific TCRs that had been generated with the MIRA antigen-specificity platform. Breadth was defined as the fraction of unique TCRs that were SARS-CoV-2-associated. Depth was defined as the fraction of total T cells that were SARS-CoV-2-associated. Using the MIRA data, each spike-specific TCR was mapped to the spike region that the TCR reacts to and placed in a CD4 or CD8 class. Log10-transformed breadth and depth values were compared by one-way ANOVA with Sidak's multiple comparisons tests. The table was pulled from immuneACCESS by TCRdb, which kept in-frame rearrangements only. Such tables lose some clones; where checked, under half of the loss comes from unresolved V genes, and the rest has no known cause. V, J and clone size were drawn from that table, and D and trimming were deduced from the DNA. Counted in this sample were around 120,000 clones; less than 95% of them appeared once. The ten largest clonotypes hold just over 7% of the sample.

The full study reports these points: Conclusions about previously exposed vaccinees are limited, since just 5 or 6 AZD1222 recipients were seropositive for SARS-CoV-2 at baseline. Because no samples from the day 14 peak response were available, repertoires could be characterized only after the peak T cell response. After two AZD1222 doses, spike-specific TCR breadth and depth were significantly higher than at day 0 and than in MenACWY recipients. Reportedly, almost half of the unique spike-specific TCRs recognized epitopes lying outside the regions that are mutated in the B.1.351 and B.1.1.7 variants. Most participants were white British and females outnumbered males, and the authors suggested that clonal diversity may have been underestimated. In the small 56-69-year group, the increase in depth fell short of significance, most likely because of low power. CD4 TCRs associated with the vaccine covered the entire spike protein, and the dominant responses were in regions 160-218 and 743-854.

Taken with the paper, the label for time point translates to: baseline before first vaccination. Vaccinee samples were obtained from the UK trials COV001 and COV002, which included a single-blind randomized controlled phase 2/3 trial of AZD1222 (ChAdOx1 nCoV-19) in healthy adults. Trial participant PBMC samples were collected at day 0 and day 28 after the second dose for TCRbeta chain sequencing. The rearranged segments are TRBV7-8 and TRBJ1-4, and TRBD1 aligns with 8 junction nucleotides. The specimen comprised peripheral blood, sampled on day 0 of AZD1222 vaccination. The clonotype was recovered from an adult in good health. Here is the DNA: TGTGCCAGCAGTCCCGGGGGCAGGGGGCGAGAAAAACTGTTTTTT. Translated, it gives CASSPGGRGREKLFF. The reference TRBV7-8 and TRBJ1-4 proteins fill in what lies around the CDR3, so the full variable domain reads GAGVSQSPRYKVAKRGQDVALRCDPISGHVSLFWYQQALGQGPEFLTYFQNEAQLDKSGLPSDRFFAERPEGSVSTLKIQRTQQEDSAVYLCASSPGGRGREKLFFGSGTQLSVL.